The rows below give T cell receptor beta chains drawn from one sample of a study of beta chain features in type 1 diabetes. Only in-frame clones appear in the TCRdb table, and some are missing; sequencing was by immunoSEQ multiplex PCR. The sample lists some 900,000 clones; roughly 15% were seen once. Sequencing was carried out using naive CD4+ T cells from blood. The receptor source for this set is a woman between 18 and 29 years old in good health. The CDR3 runs from the conserved cysteine through the conserved F or W. D genes are given only for firm matches. Not all rows give a size; the values are once, few, many and, for expanded clones, a class.

d_call,j_call,clone_size,v_call,cdr3_length,cdr3_aa,cdr3_nt
TRBD2,TRBJ2-7,few,TRBV4-3,16,CASSQGWTSGTYEQYF,TGCGCCAGCAGCCAAGGTTGGACTAGCGGGACTTACGAGCAGTACTTC
-,TRBJ1-2,few,TRBV7-9,13,CASSLEVVDGYTF,TGTGCCAGCAGCCTAGAGGTGGTAGATGGCTACACCTTC
-,TRBJ2-7,few,TRBV4-2,15,CASSQGGDLSAQQYF,TGTGCCAGCAGCCAAGGGGGGGACCTCTCCGCCCAGCAGTACTTC
-,TRBJ2-1,many,TRBV10-3,12,CAISDDWDEQFF,TGTGCCATCAGTGACGATTGGGATGAGCAGTTCTTC
TRBD2,TRBJ2-1,few,TRBV19,16,CASSIGRTRPYNEQFF,TGTGCCAGTAGTATAGGTCGGACTAGACCCTACAATGAGCAGTTCTTC
TRBD2,TRBJ2-1,-,TRBV7-2,15,CASSPSGSSYNEQFF,TGTGCCAGCAGCCCTAGCGGAAGCTCCTACAATGAGCAGTTCTTC
TRBD1,TRBJ2-7,few,TRBV4-3,17,CASSQDLGGTGIYEQYF,TGCGCCAGCAGCCAAGATTTGGGAGGGACAGGGATCTACGAGCAGTACTTC
-,TRBJ1-2,-,TRBV7-2,13,CASSLTENYGYTF,TGTGCCAGCAGCTTGACAGAAAACTATGGCTACACCTTC
-,TRBJ1-5,-,TRBV4-3,14,CASSQISKGQPQHF,TGCGCCAGCAGCCAGATCTCCAAAGGGCAGCCCCAGCATTTT
-,TRBJ2-7,few,TRBV27,14,CASSDYEGSYEQYF,TGTGCCAGCTCCGATTATGAAGGGAGCTACGAGCAGTACTTC
TRBD2,TRBJ2-1,-,TRBV28,15,CASSSTSVGHNEQFF,TGTGCCAGCAGTTCGACTAGCGTTGGGCACAATGAGCAGTTCTTC
TRBD2,TRBJ2-7,-,TRBV4-3,19,CASSQRGGLAGGPSYEQYF,TGCGCCAGCAGCCAAAGGGGGGGCCTAGCGGGAGGGCCCTCCTACGAGCAGTACTTC
TRBD1,TRBJ2-7,-,TRBV19,13,CAVAGQGSYEQYF,TGTGCCGTTGCTGGACAGGGGTCCTACGAGCAGTACTTC
TRBD2,TRBJ2-2,few,TRBV6-5,15,CASISGRANTGELFF,TGTGCCAGCATAAGCGGGAGGGCTAACACCGGGGAGCTGTTTTTT
TRBD1,TRBJ1-4,few,TRBV5-1,15,CASSSTGTGNEKLFF,TGCGCCAGCAGTTCAACCGGGACAGGGAATGAAAAACTGTTTTTT
-,TRBJ2-3,few,TRBV18,14,CASSPGRLTDTQYF,TGTGCCAGCTCACCAGGCCGCCTCACAGATACGCAGTATTTT
TRBD2,TRBJ2-7,-,TRBV29-1,13,CSDQPGLSYEQYF,TGCAGCGACCAACCGGGACTATCCTACGAGCAGTACTTC
-,TRBJ2-1,-,TRBV29-1,11,CSVELYNEQFF,TGCAGCGTTGAACTCTACAATGAGCAGTTCTTC
-,TRBJ1-2,-,TRBV5-6,14,CASSYGQGASGYTF,TGTGCCAGCAGCTATGGACAAGGGGCAAGTGGCTACACCTTC
-,TRBJ2-3,few,TRBV18,17,CASSPPWTWPATDTQYF,TGTGCCAGCTCACCACCGTGGACATGGCCTGCCACAGATACGCAGTATTTT
-,TRBJ2-5,-,TRBV15,13,CATSRTGEETQYF,TGTGCCACCAGCAGGACGGGAGAAGAGACCCAGTACTTC
-,TRBJ2-7,few,TRBV18,13,CASSPPGIDEQYF,TGTGCCAGCTCACCACCGGGAATTGACGAGCAGTACTTC
-,TRBJ2-7,-,TRBV28,14,CASSLGGGVYEQYF,TGTGCCAGCAGTTTAGGTGGGGGAGTCTACGAGCAGTACTTC
-,TRBJ2-5,few,TRBV6-5,13,CASSRDIRETQYF,TGTGCCAGCAGCCGGGACATTCGAGAGACCCAGTACTTC
TRBD1,TRBJ1-1,few,TRBV29-1,14,CSVHKQGMNTEAFF,TGCAGCGTCCATAAACAGGGGATGAACACTGAAGCTTTCTTT
-,TRBJ2-6,-,TRBV6-6,14,CASSKDSGANVLTF,TGTGCCAGCAGTAAAGACTCTGGGGCCAACGTCCTGACTTTC
-,TRBJ1-1,-,TRBV18,16,CASSLHSGHQNTEAFF,TGTGCCAGCTCACTACACTCGGGACACCAGAACACTGAAGCTTTCTTT